The source of this T cell receptor beta chain is a study of vaccination effects on CD4 cells after COVID-19. CDR3 length equals 17 residues. V was trimmed by 2 bases and J by 5 bases, leaving 22 bases between them. Germline assignment: CDR1 SQVTM and CDR2 ANQGSEA. Only in-frame clones appear in the TCRdb table, and some are missing; sequencing was by immunoSEQ multiplex PCR. Found here are about 70,000 clones, 80% of them singletons; the top ten hold about 12%. Remarks on this clone: Its antigen remains unidentified.

Sequencing in the ViraFEST assay came after antigen-specific CD4+ T cells had been expanded with viral peptide pools, which were used to stimulate PBMC. The culture ran for around ten days before CD4+ T cells were isolated. In the vaccine recipients, nucleocapsid antibodies were negative and there was no prior SARS-CoV-2 infection. IL-2 medium took the place of half the medium on both days 3 and 7. General study results and limits: Few convalescent patients were included, and no early post-infection timepoints were sampled.

This receptor was taken from a human donor who received a COVID-19 vaccine. Sequences were derived from CD4+ T cells from PBMCs cultured with SARS-CoV-2 spike peptides, sampled before COVID-19 vaccination. J is TRBJ2-1 and V is TRBV29-1; D could derive from TRBD1 or TRBD2 (6 bases each). In DNA, the CDR3 is TGCAGCGTTGAAAAAGGGGGATGGGGGGCCCAGGACAATGAGCAGTTCTTC. It codes for CSVEKGGWGAQDNEQFF.